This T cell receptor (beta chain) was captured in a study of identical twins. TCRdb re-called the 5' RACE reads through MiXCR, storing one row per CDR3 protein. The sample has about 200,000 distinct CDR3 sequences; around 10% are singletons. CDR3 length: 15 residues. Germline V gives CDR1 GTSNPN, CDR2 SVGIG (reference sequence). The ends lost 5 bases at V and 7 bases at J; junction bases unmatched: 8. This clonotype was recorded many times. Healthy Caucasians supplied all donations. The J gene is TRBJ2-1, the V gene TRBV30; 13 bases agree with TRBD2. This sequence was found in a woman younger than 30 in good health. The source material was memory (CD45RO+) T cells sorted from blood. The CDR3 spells CAWVGWTSGRNEQFF. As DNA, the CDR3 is TGTGCCTGGGTCGGATGGACTAGCGGGAGAAATGAGCAGTTCTTC.